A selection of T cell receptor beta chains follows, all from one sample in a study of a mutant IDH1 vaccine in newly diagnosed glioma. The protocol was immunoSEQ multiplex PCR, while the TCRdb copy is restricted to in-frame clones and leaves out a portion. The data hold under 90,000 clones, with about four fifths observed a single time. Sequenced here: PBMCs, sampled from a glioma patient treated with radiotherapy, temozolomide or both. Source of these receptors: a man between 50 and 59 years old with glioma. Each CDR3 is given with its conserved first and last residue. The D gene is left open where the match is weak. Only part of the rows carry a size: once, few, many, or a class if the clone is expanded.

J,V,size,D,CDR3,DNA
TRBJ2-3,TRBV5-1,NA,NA,CASSPLGTTTDTQYF,TGCGCCAGCAGCCCTCTGGGGACGACCACAGATACGCAGTATTTT
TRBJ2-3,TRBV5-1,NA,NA,CASSLAGGASDTQYF,TGCGCCAGCAGCTTGGCCGGAGGGGCTAGCGATACGCAGTATTTT
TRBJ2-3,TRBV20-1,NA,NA,CSAREWDEQYF,TGCAGTGCTAGAGAGTGGGACGAACAGTATTTT
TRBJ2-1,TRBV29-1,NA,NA,CSVVGISYNEQFF,TGCAGCGTTGTAGGCATCTCCTACAATGAGCAGTTCTTC
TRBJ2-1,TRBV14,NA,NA,CASSQGQFSYNEQFF,TGTGCCAGCAGCCAAGGGCAGTTCTCCTACAATGAGCAGTTCTTC
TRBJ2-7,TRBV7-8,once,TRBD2,CASSPTSGASYEQYF,TGTGCCAGCAGCCCTACTAGCGGGGCCTCCTACGAGCAGTACTTC
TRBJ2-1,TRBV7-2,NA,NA,CASSLSQNEQFF,TGTGCCAGCAGCTTATCTCAGAATGAGCAGTTCTTC
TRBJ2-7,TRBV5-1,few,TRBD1,CASSWGDRGYEQYF,TGCGCCAGCAGCTGGGGGGACAGGGGCTACGAGCAGTACTTC
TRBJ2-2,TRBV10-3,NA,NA,CAIRFEGTGELFF,TGTGCCATCAGATTCGAGGGGACCGGGGAGCTGTTTTTT
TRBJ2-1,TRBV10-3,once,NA,CAINPGAGAPDEQFF,TGTGCCATCAACCCCGGGGCGGGGGCCCCCGACGAGCAGTTCTTC
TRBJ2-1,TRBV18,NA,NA,CASSPGAYNEQFF,TGTGCCAGCTCACCAGGGGCCTACAATGAGCAGTTCTTC
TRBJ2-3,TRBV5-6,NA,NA,CASSPGPLSTDTQYF,TGTGCCAGCAGCCCCGGACCTTTGTCGACAGATACGCAGTATTTT
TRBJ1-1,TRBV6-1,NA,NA,CAARLDYTEAFF,TGTGCCGCAAGACTGGACTACACTGAAGCTTTCTTT
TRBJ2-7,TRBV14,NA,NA,CASAARYEQYF,TGTGCCAGCGCGGCCAGATACGAGCAGTACTTC
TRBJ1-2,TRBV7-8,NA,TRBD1,CASSIRGKGGYTF,TGTGCCAGCAGCATCAGGGGGAAGGGAGGCTACACCTTC
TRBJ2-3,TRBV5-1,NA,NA,CASSLNGELTDTQYF,TGCGCCAGCAGCTTAAACGGGGAGCTCACAGATACGCAGTATTTT
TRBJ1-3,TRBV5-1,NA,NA,CASSFNEGTYSGNTIYF,TGCGCCAGCAGCTTTAACGAAGGAACGTACTCTGGAAACACCATATATTTT
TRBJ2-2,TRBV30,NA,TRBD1,CAWTRQGPGELFF,TGTGCCTGGACTCGACAGGGGCCCGGGGAGCTGTTTTTT
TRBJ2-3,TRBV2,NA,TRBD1,CASSGQGTTDTQYF,TGTGCCAGCAGTGGACAGGGGACGACAGATACGCAGTATTTT
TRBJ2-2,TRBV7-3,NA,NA,CASSPRTRAAGELFF,TGTGCCAGCAGCCCCCGGACGCGAGCGGCCGGGGAGCTGTTTTTT
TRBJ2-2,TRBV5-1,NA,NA,CASSLDVLASPAGELFF,TGCGCCAGCAGCTTGGATGTGCTGGCCAGCCCGGCCGGGGAGCTGTTTTTT
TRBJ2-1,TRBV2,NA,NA,CASSEYRTDEQFF,TGTGCCAGCAGTGAATACAGGACTGATGAGCAGTTCTTC
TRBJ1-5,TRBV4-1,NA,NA,CASSQGASLDQPQHF,TGCGCCAGCAGCCAAGGTGCCTCTTTGGATCAGCCCCAGCATTTT
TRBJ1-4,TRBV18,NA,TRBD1,CASSPRQGRNEKLFF,TGTGCCAGCTCACCACGACAGGGGCGGAATGAAAAACTGTTTTTT
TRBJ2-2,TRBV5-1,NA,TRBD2,CASSLLAGKTTGELFF,TGCGCCAGCAGCTTACTAGCGGGGAAGACTACCGGGGAGCTGTTTTTT
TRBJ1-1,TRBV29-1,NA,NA,CSVPTPEAFF,TGCAGCGTCCCGACCCCGGAGGCTTTCTTT
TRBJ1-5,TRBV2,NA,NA,CASSGNGNQPQHF,TGTGCCAGCAGTGGGAACGGCAATCAGCCCCAGCATTTT
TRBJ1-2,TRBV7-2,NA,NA,CASVGARIYGYTF,TGTGCCAGCGTGGGTGCCAGGATATATGGCTACACCTTC
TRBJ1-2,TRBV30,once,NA,CAWTVQANYGYTF,TGTGCCTGGACCGTCCAAGCTAACTATGGCTACACCTTC
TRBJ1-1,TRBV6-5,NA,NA,CASSWTEANTEAFF,TGTGCCAGCAGTTGGACCGAGGCGAACACTGAAGCTTTCTTT
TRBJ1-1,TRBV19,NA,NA,CASSIRGEAFF,TGTGCCAGTAGTATTAGGGGGGAAGCTTTCTTT
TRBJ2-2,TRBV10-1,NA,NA,CAKGCRTGELFF,TGCGCCAAAGGTTGCCGTACCGGGGAGCTGTTTTTT
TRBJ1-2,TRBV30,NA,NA,CAWSVRGRVGYGYTF,TGTGCCTGGAGTGTACGAGGCAGGGTGGGATATGGCTACACCTTC
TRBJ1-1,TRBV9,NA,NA,CASSVGQMNTEAFF,TGTGCCAGCAGCGTCGGACAGATGAACACTGAAGCTTTCTTT
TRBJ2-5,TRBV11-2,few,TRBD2,CASSRGGRRETQYF,TGTGCCAGCAGCCGGGGGGGCAGAAGGGAGACCCAGTACTTC
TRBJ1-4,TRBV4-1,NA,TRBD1,CASSLNRGDEKLFF,TGCGCCAGCAGCCTTAACAGGGGAGACGAAAAACTGTTTTTT
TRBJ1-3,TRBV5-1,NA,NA,CASSASAISGNTIYF,TGCGCCAGCAGCGCTAGCGCGATATCTGGAAACACCATATATTTT
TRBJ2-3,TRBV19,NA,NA,CAGRLSTDTQYF,TGTGCCGGAAGACTAAGCACAGATACGCAGTATTTT
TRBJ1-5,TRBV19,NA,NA,CASSILQGETWPQHF,TGTGCCAGTAGTATCCTCCAGGGTGAGACATGGCCCCAGCATTTT
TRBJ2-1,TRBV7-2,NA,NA,CASRAPGRRLHNEQFF,TGTGCCAGCAGGGCCCCGGGACGGAGGCTACACAATGAGCAGTTCTTC
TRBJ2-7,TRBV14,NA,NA,CASSQSRGSSYEQYF,TGTGCCAGCAGCCAGTCCAGGGGTAGCTCCTACGAGCAGTACTTC
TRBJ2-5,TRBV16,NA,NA,CASSQSGETQYF,TGTGCCAGCAGCCAATCAGGAGAGACCCAGTACTTC
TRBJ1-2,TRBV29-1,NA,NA,CGGGGNYGYTF,TGCGGCGGGGGGGGGAACTATGGCTACACCTTC
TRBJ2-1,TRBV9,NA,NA,CASSVTPGGNEQFF,TGTGCCAGCAGCGTAACCCCAGGGGGGAATGAGCAGTTCTTC
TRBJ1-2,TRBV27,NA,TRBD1,CASSPKGQGTGYGYTF,TGTGCCAGCAGTCCAAAGGGACAGGGGACGGGCTATGGCTACACCTTC
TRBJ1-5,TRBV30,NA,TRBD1,CAWSQGQGGHQPQHF,TGTGCCTGGAGTCAGGGACAGGGTGGGCATCAGCCCCAGCATTTT
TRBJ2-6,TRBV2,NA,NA,CAGGVGANVLTF,TGTGCCGGAGGGGTCGGGGCCAACGTCCTGACTTTC
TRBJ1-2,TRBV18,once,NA,CASSVQGSDGYTF,TGTGCCAGCTCCGTGCAGGGGAGTGATGGCTACACCTTC
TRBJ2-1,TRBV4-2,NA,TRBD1,CASSPRLEQGSSYNEQFF,TGTGCCAGCAGCCCCAGACTTGAACAGGGGAGCTCCTACAATGAGCAGTTCTTC
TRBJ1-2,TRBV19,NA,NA,CASSYEGSWNYGYTF,TGTGCCAGTAGCTACGAAGGCAGCTGGAACTATGGCTACACCTTC
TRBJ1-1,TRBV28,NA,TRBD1,CASTVTGAKNTEAFF,TGTGCCAGCACGGTAACAGGGGCGAAAAACACTGAAGCTTTCTTT
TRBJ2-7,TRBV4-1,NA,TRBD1,CASSQGTGGGYEQYF,TGCGCCAGCAGCCAAGGGACAGGGGGCGGATACGAGCAGTACTTC
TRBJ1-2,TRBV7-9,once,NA,CASSLGDSRSDGYTF,TGTGCCAGCAGCTTAGGAGACAGCCGATCGGATGGCTACACCTTC
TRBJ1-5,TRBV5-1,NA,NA,CASREGREQPQHF,TGCGCCAGCCGTGAGGGGCGAGAGCAGCCCCAGCATTTT
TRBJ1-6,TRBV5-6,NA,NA,CASSLRGARSPLHF,TGTGCCAGCAGCTTGAGGGGGGCTCGATCACCCCTCCACTTT
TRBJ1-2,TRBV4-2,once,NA,CASSIGTEYGYTF,TGTGCCAGCAGCATTGGCACGGAGTATGGCTACACCTTC
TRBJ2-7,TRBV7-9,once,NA,CASSLAQGHKGEQYF,TGTGCCAGCAGCTTAGCCCAGGGCCATAAGGGCGAGCAGTACTTC
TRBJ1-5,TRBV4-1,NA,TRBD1,CASSRDRGNQPQHF,TGCGCCAGCAGCCGGGACAGGGGCAATCAGCCCCAGCATTTT
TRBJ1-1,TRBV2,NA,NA,CAGGGRRTEAFF,TGTGCCGGGGGGGGGAGAAGGACTGAAGCTTTCTTT
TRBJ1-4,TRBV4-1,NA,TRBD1,CASSHPGGIKEKLFF,TGCGCCAGCAGCCATCCAGGGGGCATCAAGGAAAAACTGTTTTTT